This T cell receptor (beta chain) was profiled in a study of early T cells in non-severe SARS-CoV-2 infection. This clonotype was counted a few times. Each single cDNA molecule received a unique molecular identifier. TCRdb reprocessed the 5' RACE reads with MiXCR, giving one entry per CDR3 protein. The table shows 50,000 or so distinct CDR3 sequences, with 4.5% to 7% occurring only once. Germline CDR1 and CDR2: SGHDN and FVKESK. Deletions cut 4 bases from V and 2 bases from J, with 6 bases between. CDR3 length: 12 residues. Material: whole blood. The V and J genes are TRBV14 and TRBJ2-7; D not resolved. The sequence derives from an adult who was a healthcare worker with PCR-confirmed SARS-CoV-2 infection or an uninfected control (not recorded which). CDR3 sequence (DNA): TGTGCCAGCAGCCCCGCGGCCTACGAGCAGTACTTC. It codes for CASSPAAYEQYF.